What follows are 7 T cell receptor beta chains derived from one specimen sequenced in a study of T cell responses to AZD1222 COVID-19 vaccine. Method: immunoSEQ multiplex PCR; TCRdb's copy keeps in-frame clones and lacks some. The sample lists over 85,000 clones, 92% occurring once. The sequences come from peripheral blood, collected 28 days after the second AZD1222 dose. The origin of the receptors is an adult who received the AZD1222 COVID-19 vaccine.

This rearrangement joins TRBV7-6 to TRBJ2-1; D is unresolved. The CDR3 covers 14 residues. Germline V gene lookup returns CDR1 SGHVS and CDR2 FNYEAQ. V shed 0 bases and J shed 6 bases, with 9 bases lying between them. The CDR3 protein is CASSLAQSVNEQFF. Written as DNA, the CDR3 is TGTGCCAGCAGCTTAGCCCAAAGCGTCAATGAGCAGTTCTTC. Using reference TRBV7-6 and TRBJ2-1 for the parts outside the CDR3, the full variable domain is GAGVSQSPRYKVTKRGQDVALRCDPISGHVSLYWYRQALGQGPEFLTYFNYEAQQDKSGLPNDRFSAERPEGSISTLTIQRTEQRDSAMYRCASSLAQSVNEQFFGPGTRLTVL.

This clone has more than one count but fewer than ten. The CDR3 is CASSSGGAGGYTF. CDR3 coding DNA: TGTGCCAGCAGTTCCGGGGGGGCGGGTGGCTACACCTTC. The chain combines TRBV28 with TRBJ1-2, with D possibly TRBD1 on 6 matching bases. V dropped 4 bases and J dropped 7 bases, with 13 bases sitting between them. The CDR3 is 13 amino acids. Germline assignment: CDR1 MDHEN and CDR2 SYDVKM.

The chain carries TRBV19 and TRBJ2-3; D call uncertain. The CDR3 extends over 17 amino acids. Germline V gives CDR1 LNHDA, CDR2 SQIVND (reference sequence). V was cut by 4 bases and J by 3 bases, with 20 bases left in between. CDR3 nucleotides: TGTGCCAGTAGTACCCCCGATCACTCCCTCGGTACAGATACGCAGTATTTT. It encodes CASSTPDHSLGTDTQYF. Variable domain in full (rest from reference TRBV19 and TRBJ2-3): DGGITQSPKYLFRKEGQNVTLSCEQNLNHDAMYWYRQDPGQGLRLIYYSQIVNDFQKGDIAEGYSVSREKKESFPLTVTSAQKNPTAFYLCASSTPDHSLGTDTQYFGPGTRLTVL.

This chain connects TRBV6-6 to TRBJ2-2, with D maybe TRBD2 (6 bases). Germline V gene lookup returns CDR1 MNHNY and CDR2 SVGAGI (reference sequence). Trimming took 5 bases from V and 1 from J, leaving 17 bases between them. This CDR3 region has 17 residues. The CDR3 DNA sequence: TGTGCCAGCAGTCCCTCCGACCGGGGACTGAACACCGGGGAGCTGTTTTTT. Encoded protein: CASSPSDRGLNTGELFF.

The chain links TRBV7-3 to TRBJ1-1; weak D call: TRBD1 (5 bases). CDR3 length: 14 amino acids. Germline V CDR1 and CDR2: SGHTA, FQGTGA. Trimming left V 4 bases short and J 4 bases short, with 13 bases between. CDR3 sequence reads: CASSSTSGVTEAFF. CDR3 bases: TGTGCCAGCAGCTCGACATCGGGGGTCACTGAAGCTTTCTTT. Full variable domain (rest looked up from reference TRBV7-3 and TRBJ1-1): GAGVSQTPSNKVTEKGKYVELRCDPISGHTALYWYRQSLGQGPEFLIYFQGTGAADDSGLPNDRFFAVRPEGSVSTLKIQRTERGDSAVYLCASSSTSGVTEAFFGQGTRLTVV.

V and J are TRBV5-1 and TRBJ2-7; 12 bases fit TRBD2. Germline V gene lookup returns CDR1 SGHRS and CDR2 YFSETQ. This CDR3 contains 15 residues. The V segment lost 5 bases and the J segment 1 base; nucleotides outside the gene matches: 4. The CDR3 spells CASRRTSGDSYEQYF. In DNA, the CDR3 is TGCGCCAGCAGGCGGACTAGCGGGGATTCCTACGAGCAGTACTTC.

The gene calls are TRBV11-1 and TRBJ1-1; D gene ambiguous. Trimming stripped 3 bases from V and 4 bases from J, with 9 bases between. This CDR3 contains 13 residues. Germline V lookup: CDR1 SGHAT, CDR2 FQDESV (reference sequence). CDR3 sequence: CASSLIESTEAFF. In DNA, the CDR3 is TGTGCCAGCAGCTTGATAGAGAGCACTGAAGCTTTCTTT. The variable domain in full, with the rest retrieved from reference TRBV11-1 and TRBJ1-1, is EAEVAQSPRYKITEKSQAVAFWCDPISGHATLYWYRQILGQGPELLVQFQDESVVDDSQLPKDRFSAERLKGVDSTLKIQPAELGDSAMYLCASSLIESTEAFFGQGTRLTVV.